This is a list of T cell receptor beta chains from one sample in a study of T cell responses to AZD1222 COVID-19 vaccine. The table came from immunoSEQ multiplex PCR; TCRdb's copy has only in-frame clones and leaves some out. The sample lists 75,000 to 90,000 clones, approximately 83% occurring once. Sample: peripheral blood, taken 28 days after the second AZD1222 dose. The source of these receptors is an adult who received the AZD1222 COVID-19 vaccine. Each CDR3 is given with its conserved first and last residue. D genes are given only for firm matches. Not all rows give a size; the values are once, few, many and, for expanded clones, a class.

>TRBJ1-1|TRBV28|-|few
TGTGCCAGCAGTTCCCTGGGTGTGGAAGCTTTCTTT
CASSSLGVEAFF
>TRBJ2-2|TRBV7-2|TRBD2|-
TGTGCCAGCAGCTCGACCGGGACTAGCTCGTGGGGGGAGCTGTTTTTT
CASSSTGTSSWGELFF
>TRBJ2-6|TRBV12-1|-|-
TGTGCCAGCAGCTTTGACCCTGTCGAGGCGGCCTTCTCTGGGGCCAACGTCCTGACTTTC
CASSFDPVEAAFSGANVLTF
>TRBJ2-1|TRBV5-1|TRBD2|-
TGCGCCAGCCGAGGGACTAGCGAATTACGTATGTTCTACAATGAGCAGTTCTTC
CASRGTSELRMFYNEQFF
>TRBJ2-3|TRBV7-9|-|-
TGTGCCAGCAGCTCAGTAACTGCCACAGATACGCAGTATTTT
CASSSVTATDTQYF
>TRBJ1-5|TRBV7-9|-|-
TGTGCCAGCAGCCAAGACAGGACGCAGCCCCAGCATTTT
CASSQDRTQPQHF
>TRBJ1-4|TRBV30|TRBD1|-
TGTGCCGGAGACAGGGTATCTAATGAAAAACTGTTTTTT
CAGDRVSNEKLFF
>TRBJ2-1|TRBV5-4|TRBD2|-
TGTGCCAGCAGCTCAGGGACTAGCGGGAGGAGAGGTGAGCAGTTCTTC
CASSSGTSGRRGEQFF
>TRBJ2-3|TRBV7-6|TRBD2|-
TGTGCCAGCAGCTTCGACAGCCAAGGGACTAGCGGGAGGCTTAGCACAGATACGCAGTATTTT
CASSFDSQGTSGRLSTDTQYF
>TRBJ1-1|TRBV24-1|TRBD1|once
TGTGCCACCAGAACCGGGACAGGGGATAACACTGAAGCTTTCTTT
CATRTGTGDNTEAFF
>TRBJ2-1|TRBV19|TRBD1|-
TGTGCCAGTAGTATTTCTAGTAGGGGGCACAGTGAGCAGTTCTTC
CASSISSRGHSEQFF
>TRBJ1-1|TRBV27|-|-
TGTGCCAGCAGTTTAAGCGGGTACACTGAAGCTTTCTTT
CASSLSGYTEAFF
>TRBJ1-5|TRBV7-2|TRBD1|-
TGTGCCAGCAGCGTCACAGGGGGCGATCAGCCCCAGCATTTT
CASSVTGGDQPQHF
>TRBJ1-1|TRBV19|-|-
TGTGCCAGTAGTATCGGGGGGAGGTACGTGAACACTGAAGCTTTCTTT
CASSIGGRYVNTEAFF
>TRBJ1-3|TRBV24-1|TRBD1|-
TGTGCCACCAGTGATCCAGGGACAGGCATTTTATATTTT
CATSDPGTGILYF
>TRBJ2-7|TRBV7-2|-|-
TGTGCCAGCAGCTTAGGGGGCAGGGACGAGCAGTACTTC
CASSLGGRDEQYF
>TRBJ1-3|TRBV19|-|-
TGTGCCAGTAGTAGATACGGGGCCCTCTCCTCTGGAAACACCATATATTTT
CASSRYGALSSGNTIYF
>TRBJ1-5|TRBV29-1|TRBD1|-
TGCAGCGTTTGGACAGGGGCCAGCAATCAGCCCCAGCATTTT
CSVWTGASNQPQHF
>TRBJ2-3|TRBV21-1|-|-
TGTGCCAGCAGCAAAGCCCAAGGGGAGACTGAGTTGGAGGTTCACAACACAGATACGCAGTATTTT
CASSKAQGETELEVHNTDTQYF
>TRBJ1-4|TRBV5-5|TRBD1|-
TGTGCCAGCAGCTTATCACAGGGGGCTGCTGAAAAACTGTTTTTT
CASSLSQGAAEKLFF
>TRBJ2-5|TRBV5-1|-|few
TGCGCCAGCAGCTTGGAAGAGACCCAGTACTTC
CASSLEETQYF
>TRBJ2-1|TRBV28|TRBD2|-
TGTGCCAGCAGGTATAGCGGGGAGGCTTACAATGAGCAGTTCTTC
CASRYSGEAYNEQFF
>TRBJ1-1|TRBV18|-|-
TGTGCCAGCTCACCGCAGGCAATGAACACTGAAGCTTTCTTT
CASSPQAMNTEAFF
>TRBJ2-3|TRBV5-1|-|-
TGCGCCAGCATTGGGGAAATCCGACAGCGACCTTCTGATACGCAGTATTTT
CASIGEIRQRPSDTQYF
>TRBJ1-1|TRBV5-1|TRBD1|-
TGCGCCAGCAGCTCGAGGGATTTGACAGGGGTGAACACTGAAGCTTTCTTT
CASSSRDLTGVNTEAFF
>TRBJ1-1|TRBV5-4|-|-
TGTGCCAGCAGCTTCCTTGGTACGAACACTGAAGCTTTCTTT
CASSFLGTNTEAFF
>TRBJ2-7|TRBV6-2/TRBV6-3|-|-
TGTGCCAGCAGTTACGGTCCCTACGAGCAGTACTTC
CASSYGPYEQYF
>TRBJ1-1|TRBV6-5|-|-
TGTGCCAGCAGTTACTTTACAGTTTCGAACACTGAAGCTTTCTTT
CASSYFTVSNTEAFF
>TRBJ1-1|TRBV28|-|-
TGTGCCAGCAGTTTTTGGGAGGCATTGAACACTGAAGCTTTCTTT
CASSFWEALNTEAFF
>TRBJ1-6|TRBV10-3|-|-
TGTGCCATCAGTGAAGGTGTGGGGGGCTCTTCACCCCTCCACTTT
CAISEGVGGSSPLHF
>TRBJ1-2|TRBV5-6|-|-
TGTGCCAGCAGCTTTGATCAAACAGGGCGCTATGGCTACACCTTC
CASSFDQTGRYGYTF
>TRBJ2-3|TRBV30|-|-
TGTGCCTGGAGTGTGGCAGGGGCCAGGGGAGATACGCAGTATTTT
CAWSVAGARGDTQYF
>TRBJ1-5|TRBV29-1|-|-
TGCAGCGTTTGTTTAACGGGGAGCAATCAGCCCCAGCATTTT
CSVCLTGSNQPQHF
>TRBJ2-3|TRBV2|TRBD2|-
TGTGCCAGCAGCCGAGCGGGGCCCACAGATACGCAGTATTTT
CASSRAGPTDTQYF
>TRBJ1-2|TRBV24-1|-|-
TGTGCGACCCGGGGGGGAAATGATGGCTACACCTTC
CATRGGNDGYTF
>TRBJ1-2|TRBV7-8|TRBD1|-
TGTGCCAGCAGCCCCAGGGGGCTCTCCAACTATGGCTACACCTTC
CASSPRGLSNYGYTF
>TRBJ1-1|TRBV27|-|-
TGTGCCAGCAGGCCTTGGCAGGGCGGTGAAGCTTTCTTT
CASRPWQGGEAFF
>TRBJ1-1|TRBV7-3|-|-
TGTGCCAGCAGCTCGGACACCAACACTGAAGCTTTCTTT
CASSSDTNTEAFF
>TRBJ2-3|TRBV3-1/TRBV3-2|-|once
TGTGCCAGCAGCCAAGCATTATCAGATACGCAGTATTTT
CASSQALSDTQYF
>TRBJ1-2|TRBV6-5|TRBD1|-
TGTGCCAGCAGGCGAGGGACAGGGGCGTCCTATGGCTACACCTTC
CASRRGTGASYGYTF
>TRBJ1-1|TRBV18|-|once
TGTGCCAGCTCATCGGTGGGGGTAACCACTGAAGCTTTCTTT
CASSSVGVTTEAFF
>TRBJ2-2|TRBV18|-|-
TGTGCCAGCTCTCGGGACCAGAACACCGGGGAGCTGTTTTTT
CASSRDQNTGELFF
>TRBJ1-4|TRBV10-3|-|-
TGTGCCATCAGTGGGCAGGATAATGAAAAACTGTTTTTT
CAISGQDNEKLFF
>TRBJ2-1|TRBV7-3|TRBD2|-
TGTGCCAGCAGCTTAAGCCTAGCGGGACTATACAATGAGCAGTTCTTC
CASSLSLAGLYNEQFF
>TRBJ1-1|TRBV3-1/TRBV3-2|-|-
TGTGCCAGCAGCCTACGGGACACTGAAGCTTTCTTT
CASSLRDTEAFF
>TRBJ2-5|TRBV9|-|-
TGTGCCAGCAGCGTAGATGTCGGGAACGCCCGAGAGACCCAGTACTTC
CASSVDVGNARETQYF
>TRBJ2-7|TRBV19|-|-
TGTGCCAGTAGTATATCGACCCTAAGGCAGGGTGTCAACGAGCAGTACTTC
CASSISTLRQGVNEQYF
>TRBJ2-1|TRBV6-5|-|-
TGTGCCAGCGCTAGAGGGAGCTCCTACAATGAGCAGTTCTTC
CASARGSSYNEQFF
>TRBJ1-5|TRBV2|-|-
TGTGCCAGCACCGAGGGGAATCAGCCCCAGCATTTT
CASTEGNQPQHF
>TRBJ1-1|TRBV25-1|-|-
TGTGCCAGCAGAACAGGGAAAGTGGGGCTGAACACTGAAGCTTTCTTT
CASRTGKVGLNTEAFF
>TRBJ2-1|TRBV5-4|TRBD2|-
TGTGCCAGCACCGTCCCGGGGGAGGGGAATGAGCAGTTCTTC
CASTVPGEGNEQFF
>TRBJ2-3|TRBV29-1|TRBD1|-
TGCAGCGCTTGGACAGGGCGGACGCAGTATTTT
CSAWTGRTQYF
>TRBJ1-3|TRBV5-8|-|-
TGTGCCAGCAGTTTTCGGCTGAGCTCTGGAAACACCATATATTTT
CASSFRLSSGNTIYF
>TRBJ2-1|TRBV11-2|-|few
TGTGCCAGCAGCTTAGAAGGGTATGGCTACAATGAGCAGTTCTTC
CASSLEGYGYNEQFF